This TCR beta chain was sequenced in a study of PD-L1 blockade in urothelial cancer. As for the study in general: Peripheral blood specimens exhibited a median yield of about 150,000 T cells. Study-wide findings and caveats: Pretreatment blood TCR clonality under the median forecast improved survival. Durable benefit accompanied greater 3-week expansion of tumor-associated blood clones.

Assay used: immunoSEQ multiplex PCR; TCRdb lists only in-frame clones, some missing. The data contain about 72,000 clones, roughly 86% of them singletons. The CDR3 spans 11 residues. The germline gives CDR1 MNHEY, CDR2 SVGAGI. Trimming left V 4 bases short and J 8 bases short, with 7 bases between. Stated time point: pretreatment peripheral blood. Concerning this clone itself: What it binds is not known.

The source is a man in his fifties or sixties with urothelial cancer. The rearrangement joins TRBV6-5 to TRBJ2-3, with D maybe TRBD1 (5 bases). The specimen was PBMCs, collected around atezolizumab (anti-PD-L1) treatment. The CDR3: CASSSGATQYF. In nucleotides, the CDR3 is TGTGCCAGCAGTTCTGGGGCTACGCAGTATTTT.